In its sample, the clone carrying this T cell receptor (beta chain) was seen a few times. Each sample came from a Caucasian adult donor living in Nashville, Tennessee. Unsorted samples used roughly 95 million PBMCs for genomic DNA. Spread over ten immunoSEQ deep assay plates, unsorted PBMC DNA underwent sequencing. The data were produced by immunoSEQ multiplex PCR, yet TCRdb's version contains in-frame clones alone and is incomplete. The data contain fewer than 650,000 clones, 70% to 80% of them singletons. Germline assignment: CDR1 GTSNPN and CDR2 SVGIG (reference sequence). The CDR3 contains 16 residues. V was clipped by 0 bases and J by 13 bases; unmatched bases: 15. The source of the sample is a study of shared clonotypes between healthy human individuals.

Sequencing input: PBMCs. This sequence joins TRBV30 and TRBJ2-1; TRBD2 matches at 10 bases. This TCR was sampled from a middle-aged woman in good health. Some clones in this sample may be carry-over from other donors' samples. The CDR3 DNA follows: TGTGCCTGGAGTGTGAAGGGGCTAGCGGGAGTTCGAGGTCAGTTCTTC. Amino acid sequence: CAWSVKGLAGVRGQFF.